A single sample is the source of the 12 T cell receptor beta chains below, sequenced in a study of cytomegalovirus exposure and HLA in healthy donors. Data came from immunoSEQ multiplex PCR; TCRdb stores just in-frame clones and leaves some out. The repertoire holds 71,000 or so clones, with around 94% as singletons. The sequenced material came from PBMCs. All receptors come from a young woman in good health and CMV-seronegative.

This chain uses TRBV28 with TRBJ1-2; 8 nucleotides match TRBD1. The J segment lost 8 bases and the V segment lost 3 bases, leaving 8 bases of the junction unmatched. Germline-derived CDR1 and CDR2 are MDHEN and SYDVKM. The CDR3 is 14 residues long. CDR3 in DNA: TGTGCCAGCAGTTTCTCAGGGGGCGCTATGGGCTACACCTTC. Its translation: CASSFSGGAMGYTF.

This chain joins TRBV29-1 and TRBJ1-2; TRBD1 aligns across 10 bases. V dropped 6 bases and J dropped 2; count of bases not matched to a gene: 12. Germline V gene lookup returns CDR1 SQVTM and CDR2 ANQGSEA. This CDR3 has 16 amino acids. Here the CDR3 reads CSVNWAGTGVNYGYTF. The CDR3 nucleotides read TGCAGCGTAAATTGGGCCGGGACAGGGGTAAACTATGGCTACACCTTC.

The chain couples TRBV6-1 to TRBJ2-7, with 10 bases identical to TRBD1. This CDR3 region has 14 residues. V was pared by 4 bases and J by 1 base, with 1 base of the junction left unmatched. Germline V gene data show CDR1 as MNHNS and CDR2 as SASEGT. CDR3 nucleotide sequence: TGTGCCAGCAGTGCGGGACAGGGGTCCTACGAGCAGTACTTC. Protein product: CASSAGQGSYEQYF.

The gene calls are TRBV10-3 and TRBJ1-1; D may be TRBD1 (6 bases). The V gene lost 0 bases and the J gene lost 5 bases, with 10 bases spanning the gap. CDR3 length equals 14 residues. Germline assignment: CDR1 ENHRY and CDR2 SYGVKD. CDR3 loop: CAISESHQGTEAFF. In DNA form, the CDR3 reads TGTGCCATCAGTGAGTCACATCAGGGGACTGAAGCTTTCTTT.

The chain carries TRBV5-1 and TRBJ1-1; a possible D gene is TRBD1 (5 bases). In germline, CDR1 is SGHRS, CDR2 YFSETQ. V lost 4 bases and J lost 3, with 16 bases in between. The CDR3 contains 15 residues. This CDR3 reads CASSPGTWVDTEAFF. CDR3 DNA sequence: TGCGCCAGCAGCCCCGGGACTTGGGTGGACACTGAAGCTTTCTTT. Complete variable domain (other parts from reference TRBV5-1 and TRBJ1-1): KAGVTQTPRYLIKTRGQQVTLSCSPISGHRSVSWYQQTPGQGLQFLFEYFSETQRNKGNFPGRFSGRQFSNSRSEMNVSTLELGDSALYLCASSPGTWVDTEAFFGQGTRLTVV.

V is TRBV2 and J is TRBJ2-3; TRBD1 matches at 12 bases. The CDR3 has 17 amino acids. CDR1 is SNHLY, CDR2 FYNNEI, per germline. V lost 3 bases and J lost 4; bases outside the gene matches: 8. CDR3 residues: CASSDLGTGGSADTQYF. CDR3 bases: TGTGCCAGCAGTGACCTTGGGACAGGGGGCTCGGCAGATACGCAGTATTTT.

V is TRBV9 and J is TRBJ2-7, with 9 bases aligning to TRBD1. Germline loops: CDR1 SGDLS, CDR2 YYNGEE. The junction had 6 bases not matched to a gene; V was cut back by 4 bases and J by 1 base. The CDR3 consists of 15 residues. CDR3 sequence reads: CASSPRTGASYEQYF. CDR3 sequence (DNA): TGTGCCAGCAGCCCTCGGACAGGGGCATCCTACGAGCAGTACTTC.

The rearrangement uses TRBV7-9 and TRBJ1-4; possibly TRBD1 for D (6 bases). CDR3 length: 15 amino acids. Per germline, CDR1 SEHNR and CDR2 FQNEAQ (reference sequence). V lost 1 base, J lost 8 bases, and 14 bases lay in between. CDR3 sequence reads: CASSLVAGEEEKLFF. For the CDR3, the DNA is TGTGCCAGCAGCTTAGTAGCAGGGGAAGAGGAAAAACTGTTTTTT.

The chain carries TRBV6-5 and TRBJ1-4; no definite D call. Germline lookup yields CDR1 MNHEY and CDR2 SVGAGI. V was cut by 2 bases and J by 4 bases, with 5 bases left in between. The CDR3 sequence is 13 residues long. The CDR3 bases are TGTGCCAGCAGTTACGGCCTTAATGAAAAACTGTTTTTT. It yields the protein CASSYGLNEKLFF.

The rearrangement joins TRBV30 to TRBJ1-2, with 8 bases aligning to TRBD1. V shed 0 bases, J shed 4 bases, and the junction held 13 bases outside the gene matches. CDR1 GTSNPN and CDR2 SVGIG come from the germline V gene (reference sequence). There are 17 residues in the CDR3. CDR3 in amino acids: CAWSVRYLTGDSYGYTF. In nucleotides, the CDR3 is TGTGCCTGGAGTGTACGATATCTGACAGGGGATAGCTATGGCTACACCTTC.

The CDR3 sequence is CATPHVGTRWCEQFF. The CDR3 DNA follows: TGTGCTACACCGCATGTCGGGACTAGATGGTGTGAGCAGTTCTTC. The chain joins TRBV12-5 to TRBJ2-1; 8 nucleotides match TRBD2. From germline, CDR1 is LGHNT and CDR2 FRNRAP. The CDR3 is 15 amino acids. With V trimmed by 10 bases and J by 9 bases, 17 bases remained unmatched.

CDR3 loop: CASSGQGAWAGANVLTF. The CDR3 DNA sequence: TGTGCCAGCAGTGGACAGGGGGCATGGGCTGGGGCCAACGTCCTGACTTTC. The rearrangement uses TRBV6-1 and TRBJ2-6, with 10 bases fitting TRBD1. Per germline, CDR1 MNHNS and CDR2 SASEGT. V shed 4 bases and J 2 bases; nucleotides not matched to a gene: 5. The CDR3 contains 17 residues.